One sample yielded the 10 T cell receptor beta chains listed below, sequenced in a study of blood T cell repertoires in COVID-19. Using immunoSEQ multiplex PCR, the repertoire was profiled, and TCRdb retains in-frame clones only, with some absent. Among over 130,000 clones, 70% to 80% were seen once, and the ten largest hold approximately 17%. What was sequenced was peripheral blood. Receptor source: a man in his fifties with acute or convalescent COVID-19.

CDR3 protein: CASRLGGGRTEAFF. The CDR3 region has the DNA TGTGCCAGCAGATTGGGAGGGGGGAGGACTGAAGCTTTCTTT. The rearrangement links TRBV25-1 to TRBJ1-1; TRBD1 is a possible D gene (6 bases). With 6 bases removed from V and 5 bases from J, the gap between germline ends came to 16 bases. Per the germline V gene, CDR1 is MGHDK and CDR2 is SYGVNS. The CDR3 length is 14 residues.

V is TRBV6-5 and J is TRBJ2-1; a weak D match, TRBD1 (5 bases). The V end was cut by 6 bases, the J end by 9 bases, with 18 bases between. CDR1 is MNHEY, CDR2 SVGAGI, per germline. The CDR3 length is 14 residues. The CDR3 DNA sequence: TGTGCCAGCAGACTTAGTTCCGCTCAGGGTGAGCAGTTCTTC. Protein: CASRLSSAQGEQFF.

This chain connects TRBV2 to TRBJ2-7; 12 bases map to TRBD2. Germline CDR1 SNHLY, CDR2 FYNNEI. The CDR3 runs to 15 residues. V dropped 6 bases and J dropped 0; count of bases not matched to a gene: 3. In DNA form, the CDR3 reads TGTGCCAGCAGAATACTAGCGGGGGGCTCCTACGAGCAGTACGTC. Translation: CASRILAGGSYEQYV.

This clone was seen many times. The CDR3 loop is CASSSDRGGSPNEQFF. The CDR3 coding sequence is TGTGCCAGTAGCTCTGACAGGGGGGGATCCCCCAATGAGCAGTTCTTC. The chain links TRBV19 to TRBJ2-1; TRBD1 matches 9 bases. The germline gives CDR1 LNHDA, CDR2 SQIVND (reference sequence). The CDR3 length is 16 residues. The ends lost 6 bases at V and 6 bases at J; junction bases unmatched: 12.

This clone came up a few times. The chain recombines TRBV5-1 with TRBJ1-2, with 11 bases aligning to TRBD1. Trimming removed 5 bases from V and 6 bases from J; junction bases left unmatched: 6. Germline lookup yields CDR1 SGHRS and CDR2 YFSETQ. The CDR3 consists of 14 residues. CDR3 residues: CASSYGQGADGYTF. In DNA, the CDR3 is TGCGCCAGCAGTTACGGACAGGGGGCGGATGGCTACACCTTC. The full variable domain, rest sourced from reference TRBV5-1 and TRBJ1-2, is KAGVTQTPRYLIKTRGQQVTLSCSPISGHRSVSWYQQTPGQGLQFLFEYFSETQRNKGNFPGRFSGRQFSNSRSEMNVSTLELGDSALYLCASSYGQGADGYTFGSGTRLTVV.

In this sample, this clone turned up once. This chain links TRBV6-4 with TRBJ2-7; the D gene is possibly TRBD1 (5 bases). CDR3 length: 18 residues. From germline, CDR1 is MRHNA and CDR2 SNTAGT. The V and J ends lost 7 bases and 2 bases respectively, with 27 bases between them. DNA for the CDR3: TGTGCCAGCAACGTCCCCCCTAGGAGCAGGGCGTTAACCTACGAGCAGTACTTC. Encoded protein: CASNVPPRSRALTYEQYF.

CDR3 protein: CSVEKTGKQYV. The CDR3 nucleotides read TGCAGCGTCGAAAAGACAGGGAAGCAGTACGTC. The chain has TRBV29-1 and TRBJ2-7, with 7 bases that match TRBD1. Per germline, CDR1 SQVTM and CDR2 ANQGSEA. The CDR3 spans 11 residues. V lost 6 bases, J lost 8 bases, and 7 bases stayed unmatched.

This clone was seen only a few times. The CDR3 reads CASSRYNRGETQYF. In DNA, the CDR3 is TGTGCCAGCAGTCGATATAACAGGGGAGAGACCCAGTACTTC. The genes are TRBV27 and TRBJ2-5; 7 positions agree with TRBD1. The V gene's germline CDR1 is MNHEY and CDR2 SMNVEV (reference sequence). The CDR3 sequence is 14 residues long. V lost 5 bases, J lost 4 bases, and 7 bases stayed unmatched.

The J gene is TRBJ1-3, the V gene TRBV6-5, with 7 positions matching TRBD1. CDR1 is MNHEY, CDR2 SVGAGI, per germline. Trimming at V came to 0 bases and at J to 6 bases, leaving 5 bases not matched to a gene. The CDR3 contains 15 residues. DNA for the CDR3: TGTGCCAGCAGTTACTCGCGCAGGGGGGAAAACACCATATATTTT. It is translated as CASSYSRRGENTIYF.

This chain uses TRBV24-1 with TRBJ2-5; 7 bases fit TRBD2. Per the germline V gene, CDR1 is KGHDR and CDR2 is SFDVKD. J gave up 4 bases and V 4 bases, and 8 bases lay outside the gene matches. The CDR3 is 15 amino acids. CDR3 protein: CATSDPGEGGETQYF. The CDR3 bases are TGTGCCACCAGTGACCCCGGGGAGGGAGGAGAGACCCAGTACTTC.